This T cell receptor (beta chain) was found in a study of blood T cell repertoires in COVID-19 (TCRdb year 2020). Some background on the complete study: Samples from collaborators originated in the United States, Italy and Spain and spanned both the acute and convalescent phases of COVID-19. The prospective study material was composed of cDNA or gDNA derived from T cells, B-cell-depleted T cells, or PBMCs. Subjects who had been exposed to COVID-19, were actively infected with it, or had recovered from it provided the deeply sampled blood TCRbeta repertoires that made up the dataset. A freely available public database, intended as a resource for researchers studying the immune response to SARS-CoV-2, is where the repertoires were released. Samples were obtained from the ongoing ImmuneRACE study (first 160 participants) and from 1,200 or so subjects provided by 6 global collaborators. Nearly every sample came with metadata listing a de-identified subject ID, COVID-19 status, age in years and sex. Where available, HLA class I and class II types were taken from metadata supplied by the sample provider and were not determined by assay-based typing. The research as a whole found: Clinical and demographic metadata were provided uncurated, with the amount varying by source and participant.

Worth noting for this clone: Its antigen is not yet known. No quality values exist for individual bases; no much larger clone is one base distant.

TCRbeta CDR3 regions were amplified from genomic DNA using the immunoSEQ Assay, a bias-controlled multiplex PCR. The paper's processing steps were these. Within the assay, amplification of reference gene primers was used to estimate how many nucleated cells each sample contained. Sequence reads were collapsed and filtered to measure the absolute abundance of every unique TCRbeta CDR3 rearrangement. For each sample, productive Simpson clonality was calculated as the square root of Simpson's diversity index over productive rearrangements. The table was pulled from immuneACCESS by TCRdb, which kept in-frame rearrangements only. Such tables lose some clones; where checked, under half of the loss comes from unresolved V genes, and the rest has no known cause. From that table come the V and J calls and clone size; the DNA was used to work out D and trimming. In all, the sample holds approximately 190,000 clones, and almost 85% of those were seen once. The top ten constitute 4.5% to 6% of the sample.

Each collaborating institution followed its own protocols to collect whole blood in K2EDTA tubes. For TCRbeta analysis, collaborator samples were shipped as frozen whole blood, as isolated PBMCs, or as DNA extracted from either sample type. The V end gives up 5 bases and the J end 5 bases, leaving 12 bases in the junction not matched to a gene. The CDR3 measures 17 amino acids from cysteine to phenylalanine. Only the CDR3 part of the read is kept: 51 bases, read in frame from the first base. The germline V gene provides CDR1 SGHAT and CDR2 FQNNGV. The rearranged segments are TRBV11-2 and TRBJ1-6, with TRBD1 identical over 7 junction bases. The receptor was isolated from a woman between 65 and 79 years old with active or convalescent COVID-19. The source material was peripheral blood. The CDR3 reads CASSTYRGPSDNSPLHF. The DNA is as follows: TGTGCCAGCAGCACCTACAGGGGACCCTCAGATAATTCACCCCTCCACTTT.